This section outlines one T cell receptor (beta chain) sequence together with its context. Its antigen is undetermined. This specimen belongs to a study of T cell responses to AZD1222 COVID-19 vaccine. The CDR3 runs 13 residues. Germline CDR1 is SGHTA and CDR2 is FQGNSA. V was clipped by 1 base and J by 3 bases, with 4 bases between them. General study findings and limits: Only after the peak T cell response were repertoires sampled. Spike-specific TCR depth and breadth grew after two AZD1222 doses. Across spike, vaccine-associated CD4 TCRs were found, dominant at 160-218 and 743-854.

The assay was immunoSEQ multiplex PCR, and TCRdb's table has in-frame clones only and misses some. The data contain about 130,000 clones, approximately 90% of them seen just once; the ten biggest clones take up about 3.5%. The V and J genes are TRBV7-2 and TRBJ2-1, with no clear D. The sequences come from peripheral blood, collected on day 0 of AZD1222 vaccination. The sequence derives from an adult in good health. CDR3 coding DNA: TGTGCCAGCAGCTTAGTACGCTACAATGAGCAGTTCTTC. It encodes CASSLVRYNEQFF.